Listed below are T cell receptor beta chains from one sample, sequenced in a study of monozygotic twins with inflammatory bowel disease. TCRdb re-called the 5' RACE reads, yielding one record per CDR3 amino acid sequence without DNA. This sample's table has about 440,000 distinct CDR3 sequences. The sample comprised blood. The receptors come from a human donor with ulcerative colitis or Crohn's disease, or a healthy co-twin of an affected twin (not recorded which). CDR3s include the opening cysteine and the closing phenylalanine or tryptophan.

cdr3_length: 17
j_call: TRBJ2-3
v_call: TRBV7-2
cdr3_aa: CASNQGLGLSSTDTQYF

cdr3_length: 17
j_call: TRBJ2-4
v_call: TRBV7-2
cdr3_aa: CASSLSPGSSALHIQYF

cdr3_length: 15
j_call: TRBJ1-1
v_call: TRBV5-1
cdr3_aa: CASSTQGPRSTEAFF

cdr3_length: 17
j_call: TRBJ1-1
v_call: TRBV12-3/TRBV12-4
cdr3_aa: CASSPVLTGAADTEAFF

cdr3_length: 14
j_call: TRBJ2-5
v_call: TRBV12-3/TRBV12-4
cdr3_aa: CASSLGQGEETQYF

cdr3_length: 14
j_call: TRBJ1-1
v_call: TRBV20-1
cdr3_aa: CSARGGSMNTEAFF

cdr3_length: 19
j_call: TRBJ1-5
v_call: TRBV6-2/TRBV6-3
cdr3_aa: CASSYSKSDKGDSNQPQHF

cdr3_length: 16
j_call: TRBJ2-2
v_call: TRBV5-6
cdr3_aa: CASSLVSRDHFGELFF

cdr3_length: 17
j_call: TRBJ2-1
v_call: TRBV20-1
cdr3_aa: CSARGLAGGPPYNEQFF

cdr3_length: 14
j_call: TRBJ1-1
v_call: TRBV7-9
cdr3_aa: CASSSTERTTEAFF

cdr3_length: 14
j_call: TRBJ2-7
v_call: TRBV5-1
cdr3_aa: CASRVSSASYEQYF

cdr3_length: 14
j_call: TRBJ2-3
v_call: TRBV27
cdr3_aa: CASMPWGRADTQYF

cdr3_length: 14
j_call: TRBJ2-1
v_call: TRBV5-1
cdr3_aa: CASNSGLAANEQFF

cdr3_length: 15
j_call: TRBJ1-5
v_call: TRBV29-1
cdr3_aa: CSVLLTGNSNQPQHF

cdr3_length: 17
j_call: TRBJ2-2
v_call: TRBV15
cdr3_aa: CATSRGLAGSNTAELFF

cdr3_length: 20
j_call: TRBJ2-1
v_call: TRBV11-2
cdr3_aa: CASSLPRDKFPISSYNEQFF

cdr3_length: 18
j_call: TRBJ2-1
v_call: TRBV19
cdr3_aa: CASRPGWGLAGGPVEQFF

cdr3_length: 12
j_call: TRBJ1-1
v_call: TRBV30
cdr3_aa: CAWSVSRTEAFF

cdr3_length: 14
j_call: TRBJ1-1
v_call: TRBV20-1
cdr3_aa: CSAPRGASNTEAFF

cdr3_length: 13
j_call: TRBJ1-1
v_call: TRBV10-3
cdr3_aa: CAAMSYGNTEAFF

cdr3_length: 16
j_call: TRBJ1-6
v_call: TRBV5-4
cdr3_aa: CASSLGGQGRNSPLHF

cdr3_length: 12
j_call: TRBJ1-1
v_call: TRBV20-1
cdr3_aa: CSARDPDRGAFF

cdr3_length: 17
j_call: TRBJ2-7
v_call: TRBV4-2
cdr3_aa: CASSQSVLLAEFYEQYF

cdr3_length: 19
j_call: TRBJ2-6
v_call: TRBV4-2
cdr3_aa: CASSGRTGLTTSGANVLTF

cdr3_length: 14
j_call: TRBJ2-7
v_call: TRBV11-2
cdr3_aa: CASSLGDSLDEQYF

cdr3_length: 15
j_call: TRBJ2-7
v_call: TRBV19
cdr3_aa: CASSSPGARSYEQYF